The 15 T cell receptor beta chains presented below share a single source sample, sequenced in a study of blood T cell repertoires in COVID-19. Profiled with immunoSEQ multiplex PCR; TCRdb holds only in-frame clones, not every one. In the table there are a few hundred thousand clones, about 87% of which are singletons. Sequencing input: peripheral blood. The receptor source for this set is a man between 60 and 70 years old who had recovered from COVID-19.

The CDR3 region has the DNA TGTGCCAGCAGCTCGTGGGACCTAGCAGGGGATGGCTACACCTTC. Translation gives CASSSWDLAGDGYTF. The rearrangement links TRBV7-2 to TRBJ1-2; D possibly corresponds to TRBD1 (6 bases). V shed 4 bases and J shed 6 bases, with 18 bases lying between them. Germline V gene sequence: CDR1 SGHTA, CDR2 FQGNSA. This CDR3 is built from 15 residues.

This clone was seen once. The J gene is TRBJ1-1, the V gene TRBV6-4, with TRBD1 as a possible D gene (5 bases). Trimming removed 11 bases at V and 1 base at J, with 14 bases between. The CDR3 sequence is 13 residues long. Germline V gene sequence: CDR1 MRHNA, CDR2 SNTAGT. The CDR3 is CARTGTPNTEAFF. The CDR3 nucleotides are TGTGCCCGCACCGGGACTCCGAACACTGAAGCTTTCTTT.

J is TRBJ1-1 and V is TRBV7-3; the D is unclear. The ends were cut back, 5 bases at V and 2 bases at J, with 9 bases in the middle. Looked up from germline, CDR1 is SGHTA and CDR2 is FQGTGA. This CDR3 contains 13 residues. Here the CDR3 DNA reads TGTGCCAGCAGCCCTAAACGAAACACTGAAGCTTTCTTT. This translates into CASSPKRNTEAFF.

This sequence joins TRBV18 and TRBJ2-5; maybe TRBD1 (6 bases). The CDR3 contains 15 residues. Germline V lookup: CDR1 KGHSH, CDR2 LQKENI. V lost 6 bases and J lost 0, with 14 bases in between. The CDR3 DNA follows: TGTGCCAGCTCCCCCACAGGGCCCTACCAAGAGACCCAGTACTTC. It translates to CASSPTGPYQETQYF.

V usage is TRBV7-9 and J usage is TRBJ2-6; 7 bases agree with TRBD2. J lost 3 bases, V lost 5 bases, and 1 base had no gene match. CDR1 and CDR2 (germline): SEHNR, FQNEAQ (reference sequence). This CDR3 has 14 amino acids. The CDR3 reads CASSREVGANVLTF. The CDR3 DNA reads TGTGCCAGCAGCCGGGAGGTTGGGGCCAACGTCCTGACTTTC.

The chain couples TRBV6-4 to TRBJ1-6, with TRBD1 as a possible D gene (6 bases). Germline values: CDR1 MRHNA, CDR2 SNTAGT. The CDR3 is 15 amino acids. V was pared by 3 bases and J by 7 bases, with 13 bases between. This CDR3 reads CASSEQQGENSPLHF. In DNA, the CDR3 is TGTGCCAGCAGTGAACAACAGGGAGAAAATTCACCCCTCCACTTT.

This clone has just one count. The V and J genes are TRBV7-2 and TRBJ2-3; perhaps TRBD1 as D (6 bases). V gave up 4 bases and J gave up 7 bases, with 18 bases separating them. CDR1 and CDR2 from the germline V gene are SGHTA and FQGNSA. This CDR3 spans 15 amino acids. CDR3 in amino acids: CASSSQTGIRYTQYF. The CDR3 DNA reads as TGTGCCAGCAGCTCCCAGACAGGAATCCGATATACGCAGTATTTT.

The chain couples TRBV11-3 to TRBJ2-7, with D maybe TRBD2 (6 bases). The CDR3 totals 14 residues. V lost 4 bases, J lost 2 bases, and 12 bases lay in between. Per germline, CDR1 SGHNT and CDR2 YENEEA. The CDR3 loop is CASSSPGSAYEQYF. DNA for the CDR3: TGTGCCAGCAGCTCCCCCGGGAGCGCCTACGAGCAGTACTTC.

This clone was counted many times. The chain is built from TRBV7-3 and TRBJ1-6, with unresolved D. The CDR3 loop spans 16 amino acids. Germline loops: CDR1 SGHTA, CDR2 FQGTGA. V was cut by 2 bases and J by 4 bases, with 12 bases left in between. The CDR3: CASSLDRRGYNSPLHF. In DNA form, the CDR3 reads TGTGCCAGCAGCTTAGATCGACGGGGATATAATTCACCCCTCCACTTT.

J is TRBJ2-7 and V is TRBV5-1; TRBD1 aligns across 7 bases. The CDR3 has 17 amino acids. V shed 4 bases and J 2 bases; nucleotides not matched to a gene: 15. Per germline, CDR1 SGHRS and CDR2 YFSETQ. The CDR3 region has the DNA TGCGCCAGCAGCCTGACTTCAGGGGGATTAAGACCCTACGAGCAGTACTTC. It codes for CASSLTSGGLRPYEQYF.

CDR3 in DNA: TGTGCCAGCAGTACCACAGGGGGGCTATATGGCTACACCTTC. It encodes CASSTTGGLYGYTF. The rearrangement uses TRBV28 and TRBJ1-2; TRBD1 matches at 8 bases. The CDR3 loop spans 14 amino acids. The V segment lost 5 bases and the J segment 5 bases; nucleotides outside the gene matches: 7. Germline loops: CDR1 MDHEN, CDR2 SYDVKM.

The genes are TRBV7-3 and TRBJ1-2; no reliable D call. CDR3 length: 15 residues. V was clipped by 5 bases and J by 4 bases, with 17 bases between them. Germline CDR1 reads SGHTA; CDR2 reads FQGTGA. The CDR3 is CASSLNTGSIYGYTF. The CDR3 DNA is TGTGCCAGCAGCCTTAACACGGGGTCTATCTATGGCTACACCTTC. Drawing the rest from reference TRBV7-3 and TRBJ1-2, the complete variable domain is GAGVSQTPSNKVTEKGKYVELRCDPISGHTALYWYRQSLGQGPEFLIYFQGTGAADDSGLPNDRFFAVRPEGSVSTLKIQRTERGDSAVYLCASSLNTGSIYGYTFGSGTRLTVV.

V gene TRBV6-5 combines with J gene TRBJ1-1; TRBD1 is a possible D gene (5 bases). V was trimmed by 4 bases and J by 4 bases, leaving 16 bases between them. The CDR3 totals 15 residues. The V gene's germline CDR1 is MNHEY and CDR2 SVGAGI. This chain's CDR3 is CASSSRSRAPTEAFF. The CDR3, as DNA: TGTGCCAGCAGTTCCCGAAGCAGGGCCCCCACTGAAGCTTTCTTT.

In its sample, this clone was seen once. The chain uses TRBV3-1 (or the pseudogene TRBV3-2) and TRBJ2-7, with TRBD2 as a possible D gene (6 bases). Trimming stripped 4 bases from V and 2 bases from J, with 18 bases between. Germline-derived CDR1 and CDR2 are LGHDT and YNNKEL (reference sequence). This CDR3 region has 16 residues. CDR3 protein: CASSPASPGLAYEQYF. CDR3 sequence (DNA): TGTGCCAGCAGCCCGGCCTCCCCGGGACTTGCCTACGAGCAGTACTTC.

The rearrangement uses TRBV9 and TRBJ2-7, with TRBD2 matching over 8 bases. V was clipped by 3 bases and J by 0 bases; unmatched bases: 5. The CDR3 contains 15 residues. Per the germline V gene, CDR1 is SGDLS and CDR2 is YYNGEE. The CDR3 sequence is CASSAGAGGSYEQYF. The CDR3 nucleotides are TGTGCCAGCAGCGCCGGCGCGGGGGGCTCCTACGAGCAGTACTTC.